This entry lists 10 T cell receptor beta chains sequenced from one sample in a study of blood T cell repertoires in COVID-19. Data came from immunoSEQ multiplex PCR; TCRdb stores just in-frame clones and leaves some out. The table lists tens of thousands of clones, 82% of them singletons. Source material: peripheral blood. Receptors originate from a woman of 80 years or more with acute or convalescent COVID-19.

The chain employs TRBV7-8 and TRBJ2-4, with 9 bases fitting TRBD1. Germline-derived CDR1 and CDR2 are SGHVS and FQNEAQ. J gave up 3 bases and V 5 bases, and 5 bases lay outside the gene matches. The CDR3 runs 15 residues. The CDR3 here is CASSADRGSKNIQYF. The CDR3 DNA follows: TGTGCCAGCAGCGCGGACAGGGGCAGCAAAAACATTCAGTACTTC.

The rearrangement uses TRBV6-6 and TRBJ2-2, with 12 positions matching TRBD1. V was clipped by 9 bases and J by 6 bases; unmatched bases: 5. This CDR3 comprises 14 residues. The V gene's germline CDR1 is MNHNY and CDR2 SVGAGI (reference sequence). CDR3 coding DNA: TGTGCCAGTACGGGACAGGGGGCCGCCGGGGAGCTGTTTTTT. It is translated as CASTGQGAAGELFF.

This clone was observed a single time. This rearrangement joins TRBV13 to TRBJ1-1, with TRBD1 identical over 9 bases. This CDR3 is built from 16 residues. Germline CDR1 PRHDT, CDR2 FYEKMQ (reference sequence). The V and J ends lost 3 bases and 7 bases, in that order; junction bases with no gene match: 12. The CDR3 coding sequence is TGTGCCAGCAGCTTGAAATCCGGGACAGGGAGTAATGAAGCTTTCTTT. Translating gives CASSLKSGTGSNEAFF.

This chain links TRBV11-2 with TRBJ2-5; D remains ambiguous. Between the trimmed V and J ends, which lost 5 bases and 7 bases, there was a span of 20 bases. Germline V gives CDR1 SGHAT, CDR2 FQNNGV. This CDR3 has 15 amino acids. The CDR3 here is CASSPSKYVIGTQYF. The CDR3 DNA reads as TGTGCCAGCAGCCCATCAAAGTACGTTATCGGGACCCAGTACTTC.

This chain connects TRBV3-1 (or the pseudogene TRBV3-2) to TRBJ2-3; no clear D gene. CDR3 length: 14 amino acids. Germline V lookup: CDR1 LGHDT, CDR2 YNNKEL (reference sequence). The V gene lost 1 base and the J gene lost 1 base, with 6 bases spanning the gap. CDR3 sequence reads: CASSQATGTDTQYF. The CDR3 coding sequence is TGTGCCAGCAGCCAAGCAACAGGCACAGATACGCAGTATTTT.

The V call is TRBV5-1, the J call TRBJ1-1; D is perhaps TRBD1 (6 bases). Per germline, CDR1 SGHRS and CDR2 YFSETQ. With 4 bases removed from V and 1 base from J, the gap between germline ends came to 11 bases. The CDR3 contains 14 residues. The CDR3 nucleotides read TGCGCCAGCAGCCAACAGGGAGCGAACACTGAAGCTTTCTTT. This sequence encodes CASSQQGANTEAFF.

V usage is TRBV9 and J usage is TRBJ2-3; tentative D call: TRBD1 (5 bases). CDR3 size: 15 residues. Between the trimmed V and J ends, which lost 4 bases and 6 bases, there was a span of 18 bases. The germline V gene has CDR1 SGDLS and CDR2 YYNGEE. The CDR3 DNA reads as TGTGCCAGCAGCTCCTGGATTACCCCAGGGGATACGCAGTATTTT. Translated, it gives CASSSWITPGDTQYF.

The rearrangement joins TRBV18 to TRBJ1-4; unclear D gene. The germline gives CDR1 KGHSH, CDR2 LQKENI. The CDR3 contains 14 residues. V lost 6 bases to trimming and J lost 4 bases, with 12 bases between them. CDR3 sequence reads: CASSPGGVNEKLFF. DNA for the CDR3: TGTGCCAGCTCCCCGGGAGGAGTTAATGAAAAACTGTTTTTT.

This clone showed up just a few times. The DNA of the CDR3 is TGCGCCAGCAGCCCCTATTACTCTGGAAACACCATATATTTT. Translated, it gives CASSPYYSGNTIYF. The chain combines TRBV5-1 with TRBJ1-3; D uncertain. The V gene lost 4 bases and the J gene lost 0 bases, with 8 bases spanning the gap. The CDR3 consists of 14 residues. CDR1 and CDR2 from the germline V gene are SGHRS and YFSETQ.

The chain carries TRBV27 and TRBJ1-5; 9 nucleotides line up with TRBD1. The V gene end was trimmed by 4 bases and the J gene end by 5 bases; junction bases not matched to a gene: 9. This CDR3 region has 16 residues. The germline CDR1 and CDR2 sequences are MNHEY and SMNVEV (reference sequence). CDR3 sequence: CASSSTGGFGDQPQHF. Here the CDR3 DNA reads TGTGCCAGCAGTTCGACAGGGGGTTTTGGCGATCAGCCCCAGCATTTT.